The 27 T cell receptor beta chains below were found in one sample sequenced in a study of blood T cell repertoires in COVID-19. Libraries were prepared by immunoSEQ multiplex PCR; TCRdb keeps only in-frame clonotypes and omits some of them. The data contain 250,000 to 300,000 clones, approximately 90% of them seen just once; the ten biggest clones take up approximately 6.6%. Sequenced: peripheral blood. The receptor set was obtained from a woman in her thirties who had recovered from COVID-19.

The V call is TRBV9, the J call TRBJ1-2, with a weak D call TRBD1 (6 bases). This CDR3 has 14 residues. Deletions cut 4 bases from V and 3 bases from J, with 13 bases between. Germline V CDR1 and CDR2: SGDLS, YYNGEE. The CDR3: CASSTTTGDYGYTF. The CDR3 DNA follows: TGTGCCAGCAGCACAACGACAGGAGACTATGGCTACACCTTC.

The chain has TRBV6-2 or TRBV6-3 and TRBJ1-4; D gene uncertain. V dropped 4 bases and J dropped 14 bases, with 11 bases sitting between them. The CDR3 totals 11 residues. Germline V gene data show CDR1 as MNHEY and CDR2 as SVGEGT. The CDR3 nucleotides are TGTGCCAGCAGTTCCCGCGGCCCCCTGTTTTTT. Protein sequence: CASSSRGPLFF.

This clone showed up just a few times. The chain carries TRBV2 and TRBJ2-3; tentative D call: TRBD1 (6 bases). Trimming left V 2 bases short and J 0 bases short, with 12 bases between. The CDR3 extends over 16 amino acids. CDR1 is SNHLY and CDR2 is FYNNEI in the germline V gene. The CDR3 region has the DNA TGTGCCAGCAGTGAATTTGGACAGATAAGCACAGATACGCAGTATTTT. The encoded protein is CASSEFGQISTDTQYF. Full variable domain (outside the CDR3, taken from reference TRBV2 and TRBJ2-3): EPEVTQTPSHQVTQMGQEVILRCVPISNHLYFYWYRQILGQKVEFLVSFYNNEISEKSEIFDDQFSVERPDGSNFTLKIRSTKLEDSAMYFCASSEFGQISTDTQYFGPGTRLTVL.

The chain joins TRBV18 to TRBJ1-1; D is perhaps TRBD1 (5 bases). This CDR3 has 17 residues. V was cut by 2 bases and J by 0 bases, with 16 bases left in between. Per germline, CDR1 KGHSH and CDR2 LQKENI. The CDR3 loop is CASSPTPGLNMNTEAFF. In DNA form, the CDR3 reads TGTGCCAGCTCACCAACTCCAGGGCTCAACATGAACACTGAAGCTTTCTTT.

This clone has only a few counts. This chain links TRBV28 with TRBJ2-7; D perhaps matches TRBD1 (8 bases). From germline, CDR1 is MDHEN and CDR2 SYDVKM. Trimming left V 3 bases short and J 2 bases short, with 26 bases between. The CDR3 totals 19 residues. In nucleotides, the CDR3 is TGTGCCAGCAGTTTTGCAGGGGGCCGGTCGGCTAGCGGAACCTACGAGCAGTACTTC. Its translation is CASSFAGGRSASGTYEQYF.

The chain uses TRBV19 and TRBJ2-5; TRBD1 might be the D (6 bases). Trimming removed 4 bases at V and 5 bases at J, with 17 bases between. CDR3 length equals 15 residues. Germline V gene sequence: CDR1 LNHDA, CDR2 SQIVND (reference sequence). The CDR3 DNA reads TGTGCCAGTAGTACACTACCGGGCCAGGGGGAGACCCAGTACTTC. Its translation: CASSTLPGQGETQYF.

The rearrangement uses TRBV29-1 and TRBJ1-4; 8 nucleotides align to TRBD1. CDR1 is SQVTM and CDR2 is ANQGSEA in the germline V gene. The CDR3 is 11 residues long. Trimming took 6 bases from V and 12 from J; bases not matched to a gene: 6. CDR3 sequence reads: CSVDTGGELFF. CDR3 coding DNA: TGCAGCGTAGATACAGGGGGAGAACTGTTTTTT.

CDR3: CASRPSGTGFDRRKLFF. CDR3 nucleotides: TGTGCCAGCAGACCTTCCGGGACAGGGTTTGATAGGAGAAAACTGTTTTTT. The chain couples TRBV27 to TRBJ1-4, with TRBD1 identical over 9 bases. Germline assignment: CDR1 MNHEY and CDR2 SMNVEV (reference sequence). The J segment lost 10 bases and the V segment lost 6 bases, leaving 18 bases of the junction unmatched. There are 17 residues in the CDR3.

This chain's CDR3 is CASSRGRGADTF. The CDR3 region has the DNA TGTGCCAGCAGCCGCGGACGGGGGGCCGACACCTTC. The chain is built from TRBV3-1 (or the pseudogene TRBV3-2) and TRBJ1-2, with a possible D match to TRBD1 (6 bases). The CDR3 sequence is 12 residues long. Germline V gene sequence: CDR1 LGHDT, CDR2 YNNKEL (reference sequence). V shed 4 bases and J shed 12 bases, with 15 bases lying between them.

This sequence joins TRBV2 and TRBJ1-1, with D uncertain. The CDR3 is 13 residues long. Trimming removed 6 bases from V and 1 base from J, with 9 bases in between. In germline, CDR1 is SNHLY, CDR2 FYNNEI. The DNA for the CDR3 is TGTGCCAGCAGATTCACACAGAACACTGAAGCTTTCTTT. Its protein product is CASRFTQNTEAFF.

This clone has a handful of counts. The rearrangement joins TRBV5-1 to TRBJ1-6; D remains unclear. Germline V CDR1 and CDR2: SGHRS, YFSETQ. V was trimmed by 4 bases and J by 13 bases, leaving 12 bases between them. The CDR3 spans 12 residues. In DNA form, the CDR3 reads TGCGCCAGCAGCGGAGGAGCCGACCCCCTCCACTTT. This translates into CASSGGADPLHF.

J is TRBJ1-1 and V is TRBV18, with D tentatively TRBD1 (5 bases). The V gene lost 2 bases and the J gene lost 6 bases, with 10 bases spanning the gap. This CDR3 is built from 13 residues. CDR1 is KGHSH and CDR2 is LQKENI in the germline V gene. Here the CDR3 DNA reads TGTGCCAGCTCACCATTGGGGGGGGCTGAAGCTTTCTTT. Encoded protein: CASSPLGGAEAFF.

The chain uses TRBV30 and TRBJ1-6; 9 nucleotides line up with TRBD1. This CDR3 contains 17 residues. Trimming took 4 bases from V and 10 from J; bases not matched to a gene: 17. From germline, CDR1 is GTSNPN and CDR2 SVGIG (reference sequence). CDR3 loop: CAWTSFGFGTGNSPLHF. Here the CDR3 DNA reads TGTGCCTGGACCAGTTTTGGGTTCGGGACAGGGAACTCACCCCTCCACTTT.

This clone was counted between two and nine times. The rearrangement links TRBV27 to TRBJ2-3, with D tentatively TRBD1 (5 bases). Germline assignment: CDR1 MNHEY and CDR2 SMNVEV (reference sequence). The CDR3 consists of 15 residues. Trimming removed 6 bases from V and 0 bases from J, with 13 bases in between. Written as DNA, the CDR3 is TGTGCCAGCAGCCCCAGGGTCGTGAGCACAGATACGCAGTATTTT. Protein product: CASSPRVVSTDTQYF.

The CDR3 region has the DNA TGTGCCAGCAGTTACTCGGGCCAGGGTGCAGGAAACACCATATATTTT. As protein: CASSYSGQGAGNTIYF. The chain employs TRBV6-5 and TRBJ1-3, with D tentatively TRBD1 (5 bases). V lost 0 bases to trimming and J lost 4 bases, with 13 bases between them. Germline V gene data show CDR1 as MNHEY and CDR2 as SVGAGI. The CDR3 spans 16 residues.

The V gene is TRBV19, the J gene TRBJ1-2, with TRBD1 identical over 9 bases. The germline V gene has CDR1 LNHDA and CDR2 SQIVND (reference sequence). The CDR3 consists of 15 residues. J was trimmed by 6 bases and V by 0 bases; bases with no gene match: 5. Here the CDR3 reads CASSIDTGGGNGYTF. Written as DNA, the CDR3 is TGTGCCAGTAGTATAGATACAGGGGGCGGCAATGGCTACACCTTC. The whole variable domain, remainder taken from reference TRBV19 and TRBJ1-2, is DGGITQSPKYLFRKEGQNVTLSCEQNLNHDAMYWYRQDPGQGLRLIYYSQIVNDFQKGDIAEGYSVSREKKESFPLTVTSAQKNPTAFYLCASSIDTGGGNGYTFGSGTRLTVV.

The chain employs TRBV15 and TRBJ2-1, with TRBD1 matching over 9 bases. The J segment lost 8 bases and the V segment lost 11 bases, leaving 13 bases of the junction unmatched. Germline V gene data show CDR1 as LNHNV and CDR2 as YYDKDF (reference sequence). This CDR3 is built from 14 residues. For the CDR3, the DNA is TGTGCCTCGGCGAGGGACAGGGATGTAGATGAGCAGTTCTTC. It yields the protein CASARDRDVDEQFF.

The chain uses TRBV6-5 and TRBJ2-5; a weak D match, TRBD1 (6 bases). The CDR3 is 13 residues long. The ends were cut back, 9 bases at V and 5 bases at J, with 16 bases in the middle. CDR1 MNHEY and CDR2 SVGAGI come from the germline V gene. CDR3 sequence: CASWTATQETQYF. The CDR3 nucleotides are TGTGCCAGTTGGACAGCCACTCAGGAGACCCAGTACTTC.

CDR3 in amino acids: CATSDFRDRENGYTF. For the CDR3, the DNA is TGTGCCACCAGTGATTTCAGAGACAGGGAAAATGGCTACACCTTC. V gene TRBV24-1 combines with J gene TRBJ1-2, with 7 bases matching TRBD1. The germline CDR1 and CDR2 sequences are KGHDR and SFDVKD. The V segment lost 1 base and the J segment 6 bases; nucleotides outside the gene matches: 7. The CDR3 sequence is 15 residues long.

The rearrangement uses TRBV28 and TRBJ1-2; D perhaps matches TRBD1 (6 bases). The CDR3 covers 13 residues. The V and J ends lost 4 bases and 4 bases respectively, with 10 bases between them. Germline V lookup: CDR1 MDHEN, CDR2 SYDVKM. CDR3 amino acids: CASSYGQSYGYTF. CDR3 DNA sequence: TGTGCCAGCAGTTACGGACAGTCCTATGGCTACACCTTC.

This chain uses TRBV7-9 with TRBJ1-4; D ambiguous. Germline lookup yields CDR1 SEHNR and CDR2 FQNEAQ (reference sequence). CDR3 length: 16 amino acids. The ends were cut back, 4 bases at V and 4 bases at J, with 16 bases in the middle. The CDR3 sequence is CASSWSDLPFNEKLFF. The CDR3 DNA reads TGTGCCAGCAGCTGGTCCGACTTGCCATTTAATGAAAAACTGTTTTTT.

The chain couples TRBV6-5 to TRBJ2-3, with D perhaps TRBD2 (5 bases). V lost 4 bases, J lost 3 bases, and 8 bases lay in between. The CDR3 has 13 amino acids. In germline, CDR1 is MNHEY, CDR2 SVGAGI. CDR3 protein: CASSSGWTDTQYF. The DNA for the CDR3 is TGTGCCAGCAGTTCGGGGTGGACAGATACGCAGTATTTT.

The V and J genes are TRBV30 and TRBJ1-2; maybe TRBD1 (6 bases). The CDR3 runs to 12 residues. V was shortened by 3 bases and J by 6 bases, with 11 bases between the two germline ends. Germline assignment: CDR1 GTSNPN and CDR2 SVGIG (reference sequence). Here the CDR3 reads CAWREHRDGYTF. CDR3 sequence (DNA): TGTGCCTGGAGAGAGCACAGGGATGGCTACACCTTC.

This clone was seen more than once but under ten times. This chain uses TRBV5-4 with TRBJ1-3; D might be TRBD1 (6 bases). V lost 3 bases, J lost 0 bases, and 13 bases lay in between. Germline CDR1 is SGHNT and CDR2 is YYREEE (reference sequence). This CDR3 has 16 residues. The CDR3 DNA follows: TGTGCCAGCAGCTGGGGCAGGGGCCTCTCTGGAAACACCATATATTTT. Residues: CASSWGRGLSGNTIYF.

The genes are TRBV5-1 and TRBJ2-3; weak D call: TRBD2 (5 bases). In germline, CDR1 is SGHRS, CDR2 YFSETQ. The CDR3 length is 18 residues. V lost 4 bases and J lost 4, with 25 bases in between. Here the CDR3 DNA reads TGCGCCAGCAGCCCGGGCAGTTCGGGATCTGGCAGTTCAGATACGCAGTATTTT. Translated: CASSPGSSGSGSSDTQYF.

The J gene is TRBJ2-1, the V gene TRBV7-2, with D uncertain. There are 13 residues in the CDR3. The germline CDR1 and CDR2 sequences are SGHTA and FQGNSA. Trimming removed 7 bases from V and 2 bases from J, with 9 bases in between. The CDR3 coding sequence is TGTGCCAGCACCAGCGACCCCTACAATGAGCAGTTCTTC. Amino acids: CASTSDPYNEQFF.

The CDR3 is CASSLRGDGGYTF. In DNA, the CDR3 is TGTGCCAGCTCCCTCCGAGGTGACGGTGGCTACACCTTC. The chain has TRBV18 and TRBJ1-2; the D is unclear. The V end was cut by 6 bases, the J end by 7 bases, with 15 bases between. The V gene's germline CDR1 is KGHSH and CDR2 LQKENI. The CDR3 loop spans 13 amino acids.